One and the same sample provided the 20 T cell receptor beta chains below, sequenced in a study of blood T cell repertoires in COVID-19. Sequencing used immunoSEQ multiplex PCR; TCRdb keeps in-frame clones, though not all of them. The table lists more than 200,000 clones, about 87% of them singletons. Sequenced sample: peripheral blood. The receptors shown here come from a man between 65 and 80 years old with acute or convalescent COVID-19.

The chain carries TRBV7-2 and TRBJ2-2; 9 bases fit TRBD1. The CDR3 is 18 amino acids. Germline loops: CDR1 SGHTA, CDR2 FQGNSA. V trimming: 4 bases; J trimming: 5 bases; junction bases outside the gene matches: 14. The CDR3 region is CASSSNRGPRLVTGELFF. The CDR3, as DNA: TGTGCCAGCAGCTCAAACAGGGGGCCCCGACTAGTAACCGGGGAGCTGTTTTTT. Filled out from reference TRBV7-2 and TRBJ2-2, the complete variable domain reads GAGVSQSPSNKVTEKGKDVELRCDPISGHTALYWYRQSLGQGLEFLIYFQGNSAPDKSGLPSDRFSAERTGGSVSTLTIQRTQQEDSAVYLCASSSNRGPRLVTGELFFGEGSRLTVL.

This rearrangement joins TRBV5-1 to TRBJ1-2; D is unresolved. Trimming cost V 3 bases and J 4 bases, with 10 bases left between them. Germline CDR1 and CDR2: SGHRS and YFSETQ. CDR3 length: 13 amino acids. The CDR3 reads CASSSTASYGYTF. The CDR3 nucleotides are TGCGCCAGCAGCTCCACAGCCTCCTATGGCTACACCTTC.

This rearrangement joins TRBV19 to TRBJ2-6; D is undetermined. The ends were cut back, 3 bases at V and 1 base at J, with 7 bases in the middle. Germline CDR1 and CDR2: LNHDA and SQIVND (reference sequence). The CDR3 covers 15 residues. In DNA form, the CDR3 reads TGTGCCAGTAGTATCGGTAGTTCTGGGGCCAACGTCCTGACTTTC. Protein sequence: CASSIGSSGANVLTF.

The chain combines TRBV5-1 with TRBJ2-7; 10 bases agree with TRBD2. The CDR3 is 16 amino acids. V shed 1 base, J shed 5 bases, and the junction held 9 bases outside the gene matches. Per germline, CDR1 SGHRS and CDR2 YFSETQ. CDR3 in DNA: TGCGCCAGCAGCTTGACCGTTAGCGGGGGGCTCCACGAGCAGTACTTC. Translated, it gives CASSLTVSGGLHEQYF.

This clone was seen only once. The genes are TRBV27 and TRBJ2-1, with D possibly matching TRBD1 (7 bases). This CDR3 spans 17 amino acids. V shed 2 bases and J shed 7 bases, with 21 bases lying between them. Germline V gene lookup returns CDR1 MNHEY and CDR2 SMNVEV (reference sequence). The CDR3 DNA is TGTGCCAGCAGTTTAAATTCAAGGGGGCTAGCGCTGAATGAGCAGTTCTTC. Residues: CASSLNSRGLALNEQFF.

The rearrangement uses TRBV7-6 and TRBJ2-5; D is perhaps TRBD1 (6 bases). The CDR3 is made up of 13 amino acids. The germline V gene has CDR1 SGHVS and CDR2 FNYEAQ. The germline V and J ends were trimmed by 6 bases and 5 bases, with 13 bases remaining between them. CDR3 nucleotide sequence: TGTGCCAGCAGGCAAACAGGGTGGGAGACCCAGTACTTC. This encodes CASRQTGWETQYF.

The chain carries TRBV5-8 and TRBJ1-1; possible D gene TRBD1, 5 bases. CDR1 is SGHTS and CDR2 is YDEGEE in the germline V gene. Trimming stripped 4 bases from V and 1 base from J, with 11 bases between. The CDR3 has 14 residues. CDR3 nucleotides: TGTGCCAGCAGCATCTACCAGGGGAACACTGAAGCTTTCTTT. Amino acid sequence: CASSIYQGNTEAFF.

This chain uses TRBV5-1 with TRBJ1-1, with 8 bases that match TRBD1. The J segment lost 2 bases and the V segment lost 2 bases, leaving 5 bases of the junction unmatched. The length of the CDR3 is 15 residues. Germline V gives CDR1 SGHRS, CDR2 YFSETQ. The CDR3 nucleotides read TGCGCCAGCAGCTTCGAGGACAGGGTAAACACTGAAGCTTTCTTT. Amino acids: CASSFEDRVNTEAFF. Using reference TRBV5-1 and TRBJ1-1 for the parts outside the CDR3, the full variable domain is KAGVTQTPRYLIKTRGQQVTLSCSPISGHRSVSWYQQTPGQGLQFLFEYFSETQRNKGNFPGRFSGRQFSNSRSEMNVSTLELGDSALYLCASSFEDRVNTEAFFGQGTRLTVV.

The chain is built from TRBV4-2 and TRBJ1-2; D ambiguous. The CDR3 runs to 12 residues. The V and J ends lost 3 bases and 8 bases respectively, with 10 bases between them. Germline CDR1 and CDR2: LGHNA and YNFKEQ. This CDR3 reads CASSQAREGYTF. CDR3 nucleotides: TGTGCCAGCAGCCAGGCTCGGGAGGGCTACACCTTC.

The chain joins TRBV28 to TRBJ2-7, with TRBD2 matching 10 bases. The length of the CDR3 is 15 residues. With V trimmed by 3 bases and J by 3 bases, 5 bases remained unmatched. CDR1 is MDHEN and CDR2 is SYDVKM in the germline V gene. The CDR3 bases are TGTGCCAGCAGTTTGGGCGGGACTAGCGACTACGAGCAGTACTTC. It translates to CASSLGGTSDYEQYF.

V and J are TRBV6-5 and TRBJ1-2; 8 nucleotides line up with TRBD1. Germline V gene sequence: CDR1 MNHEY, CDR2 SVGAGI. There are 14 residues in the CDR3. Losses at the gene ends were 5 bases for V and 3 bases for J; bases not matched to a gene: 5. CDR3 nucleotides: TGTGCCAGCAGTAAGGCACAGGGGGACTATGGCTACACCTTC. This translates into CASSKAQGDYGYTF.

The chain uses TRBV5-8 and TRBJ2-7, with TRBD2 identical over 8 bases. Germline trimming cut 3 bases from V and 2 bases from J; bases unmatched to any gene: 4. Germline V CDR1 and CDR2: SGHTS, YDEGEE. The CDR3 has 14 amino acids. For the CDR3, the DNA is TGTGCCAGCAGCTCCCCGGGACTAGCCTACGAGCAGTACTTC. Amino acids: CASSSPGLAYEQYF.

This clone occurred once. This chain joins TRBV14 and TRBJ2-3, with 14 bases aligning to TRBD2. The junction had 11 bases not matched to a gene; V was cut back by 4 bases and J by 2 bases. The CDR3 contains 19 residues. Germline assignment: CDR1 SGHDN and CDR2 FVKESK. The CDR3 protein is CASSPGLAGDYIITDTQYF. In DNA form, the CDR3 reads TGTGCCAGCAGCCCGGGACTAGCGGGAGATTACATTATCACAGATACGCAGTATTTT.

Only one count was recorded for this clone. CDR3: CASSRSWEQFF. The CDR3 DNA reads as TGTGCCAGCAGCAGAAGTTGGGAGCAGTTCTTC. The chain carries TRBV12-3 or TRBV12-4 and TRBJ2-1; D gene ambiguous. Between the trimmed V and J ends, which lost 6 bases and 10 bases, there was a span of 10 bases. The CDR3 contains 11 residues.

The sample holds one count of this clone. The sample contains more than one DNA sequence encoding this CDR3. As DNA, the CDR3 is TGTGCCAGCTCACCCAGGGGGTTGGAGACCCAGTACTTC. Protein product: CASSPRGLETQYF. The V gene is TRBV18, the J gene TRBJ2-5, with 7 positions matching TRBD1. The germline V gene has CDR1 KGHSH and CDR2 LQKENI. CDR3 length: 13 amino acids. The trim removed 3 bases at V and 5 bases at J, leaving 3 bases unmatched.

V is TRBV5-1 and J is TRBJ2-1; 8 bases fit TRBD2. The CDR3 consists of 15 residues. The V gene end was trimmed by 0 bases and the J gene end by 5 bases; junction bases not matched to a gene: 4. Looked up from germline, CDR1 is SGHRS and CDR2 is YFSETQ. CDR3 region: CASSLGERGNNEQFF. As DNA, the CDR3 is TGCGCCAGCAGCTTGGGTGAGCGGGGGAACAATGAGCAGTTCTTC.

At least ten counts were recorded for this clone. This chain joins TRBV7-2 and TRBJ2-1; 8 nucleotides agree with TRBD2. The CDR3 covers 16 residues. The V segment lost 1 base and the J segment 9 bases; nucleotides outside the gene matches: 11. From germline, CDR1 is SGHTA and CDR2 FQGNSA. CDR3 DNA: TGTGCCAGCAGCTTAGACTTCAGCGGGAGCCTTGGTGAGCAGTTCTTC. Residues: CASSLDFSGSLGEQFF.

The chain combines TRBV24-1 with TRBJ2-3; D is possibly TRBD1 (5 bases). The CDR3 covers 13 residues. The ends were cut back, 5 bases at V and 3 bases at J, with 8 bases in the middle. The germline V gene encodes CDR1 KGHDR and CDR2 SFDVKD. Here the CDR3 DNA reads TGTGCCACCAGTGTTAGGGGAACAGATACGCAGTATTTT. Residues: CATSVRGTDTQYF.

This clone came up a few times. The chain is built from TRBV18 and TRBJ1-1, with no clear D. The CDR3 extends over 15 amino acids. The germline CDR1 and CDR2 sequences are KGHSH and LQKENI. Trimming pared 2 bases from V and 1 base from J, leaving 11 bases between. The CDR3 sequence is CASSPWARENTEAFF. The DNA for the CDR3 is TGTGCCAGCTCACCATGGGCCCGGGAGAACACTGAAGCTTTCTTT.

This sequence joins TRBV28 and TRBJ1-5, with a tentative D call TRBD1 (5 bases). This CDR3 is built from 15 residues. Between the trimmed V and J ends, which lost 6 bases and 2 bases, there was a span of 14 bases. The germline V gene has CDR1 MDHEN and CDR2 SYDVKM. CDR3 in amino acids: CASSRTGGRNQPQHF. DNA for the CDR3: TGTGCCAGCAGCCGAACAGGTGGTCGCAATCAGCCCCAGCATTTT.